This record looks at one T cell receptor beta chain sequence and its context. Antigen specificity is unknown. The CDR3 runs to 15 residues. Unmatched junction bases numbered 9, after V lost 4 bases and J lost 4 bases. The V gene's germline CDR1 is SGDLS and CDR2 YYNGEE. A multiplex PCR was run with 60 Vbeta primers and 13 Jbeta primers. Method: immunoSEQ multiplex PCR; TCRdb's copy keeps in-frame clones and lacks some. This table holds 60,000 to 70,000 clones, 55% to 75% found once. This entry is derived from a study of cytomegalovirus exposure and HLA in healthy donors. Although they were nominally healthy when sampled, donors likely had unrecorded immune exposures. Study-wide findings and caveats: When analyzed later, a missense DCLRE1C variant was found to be linked to TCR beta V- and J-gene trimming.

The rearrangement uses TRBV9 and TRBJ1-1; 8 bases are shared with TRBD1. The clonotype comes from a woman aged 30 to 39 in good health and CMV-seronegative. The sequencing input was PBMCs. The CDR3 loop reads CASSSSDRVSTEAFF. The CDR3, as DNA: TGTGCCAGCAGCTCTTCGGACAGGGTATCCACTGAAGCTTTCTTT.